This TCR beta chain was obtained from a study of cytomegalovirus exposure and HLA in healthy donors (dated by TCRdb to 2015 to 2018). Broadly, across the study: The 666 repertoires of the first cohort and the roughly 120 validation repertoires were produced on the same platform, according to a later analysis. The study aimed to test whether cataloging public T cell receptors could reveal signatures of past pathogen exposure. To predict cytomegalovirus infection status, the study combined high-throughput TCR immunosequencing, statistical association of individual TCRs with disease status, and machine learning. A separate validation cohort of some 130 different subjects was used in addition to the roughly 700-subject first cohort. What the study reported, not specific to this receptor: The classifier was reported to diagnose cytomegalovirus status with high specificity and sensitivity in both the original cohort and the validation cohort. A later analysis found that TCRs clustered in the first cohort also tended to co-occur in the 95 to 150 validation repertoires, with approximately 94% of cluster scores above 0. Three of the identified cytomegalovirus-associated TCR beta chains were confirmed in vitro to be specific for cytomegalovirus antigens. The authors suggested that the approach could potentially be generalized to other disease states and immunological phenotypes. In the study, some 160 TCR beta chains were listed as associated with cytomegalovirus. Most TCR sequences were observed very rarely across donors, whereas some public TCRs were present in many individuals. A later analysis had no HLA typing for the validation cohort, so co-occurrence there was scored across all 120 repertoires.

V sheds 2 bases and J sheds 2 bases, leaving 10 bases between their ends. As encoded in the germline V gene (reference sequence), CDR1 is MNHEY while CDR2 is SMNVEV. Reading from cysteine to phenylalanine, the CDR3 counts 15 amino acids. CDR3 DNA is the only sequence kept; it has 45 bases, read in frame from the first base. Concerning this clone itself: Its binding antigen is unknown. Base quality data are lacking; no much larger clone is found one base away.

Libraries were constructed by the immunoSEQ multiplex PCR assay. In the paper's pipeline: A statistical classification framework was built for diagnosing cytomegalovirus status from the catalog of TCR beta chain sequences. TCRdb re-hosts the immuneACCESS table, in-frame sequences only. Its copies lack some clones; in the studies checked, an unresolved V gene accounts for under half of them, and the cause for the rest is not known. The V and J calls and clone size come from that table; D and trimming were worked out from the DNA. For this sample the table gives under 100,000 clones, of which roughly 96% were detected only once. The top ten constitute more than 0.65% of the sample. The donors belonged to the validation cohort of over a hundred subjects, which was separate from the approximately 610-subject first cohort.

The sample comprised PBMCs. This clonotype was sampled from a man aged 18 to 35 in good health and CMV-seronegative. Recombination linked TRBV27 to TRBJ1-5; the D gene remains uncertain. This receptor carries the CDR3 CASSLGGEGNQPQHF. The base sequence is TGTGCCAGCAGTTTAGGTGGGGAGGGCAATCAGCCCCAGCATTTT.